The 18 T cell receptor beta chains given below trace back to one sample, sequenced in a study of CXCR3-negative and CXCR3-positive naive CD8 T cells. Libraries of TRB cDNA were made by 5' RACE and carried UMIs. TCRdb processed the 5' RACE reads again and assigns one entry to each CDR3 protein, with no DNA. The sample has roughly 89,000 distinct CDR3 sequences, and its top ten clones hold over 1.5%. The sequenced material came from naive CXCR3- CD8+ T cells from blood. Subset denoted: CD45RO-CCR7+CD27+CD95- naive CD8+ T cells lacking CXCR3 (TNR3-). Every receptor here comes from a human donor in good health. Some clones in this sample may be carry-over from other donors' samples.

This chain uses TRBV29-1 with TRBJ2-3. Germline assignment: CDR1 SQVTM and CDR2 ANQGSEA. The CDR3 covers 15 residues. CDR3 sequence: CSVDGSGRSTDTQYF.

This chain uses TRBV15 with TRBJ2-7; the TRBD1 assignment by TCRdb is unverifiable without DNA. Germline assignment: CDR1 LNHNV and CDR2 YYDKDF (reference sequence). CDR3 length: 15 amino acids. CDR3 region: CATSGGQGPSYEQYF.

This chain joins TRBV20-1 and TRBJ1-2; TCRdb's D call of TRBD1 is untestable without DNA. Germline CDR1 reads DFQATT; CDR2 reads SNEGSKA (reference sequence). The CDR3 has 15 amino acids. The CDR3 here is CSARDPGVLNYGYTF.

V is TRBV7-2 and J is TRBJ2-2. The length of the CDR3 is 13 residues. Germline CDR1 is SGHTA and CDR2 is FQGNSA. CDR3 in amino acids: CASSFSSTGELFF. The variable domain in full, completed from reference TRBV7-2 and TRBJ2-2, reads GAGVSQSPSNKVTEKGKDVELRCDPISGHTALYWYRQSLGQGLEFLIYFQGNSAPDKSGLPSDRFSAERTGGSVSTLTIQRTQQEDSAVYLCASSFSSTGELFFGEGSRLTVL.

V gene TRBV29-1 combines with J gene TRBJ2-3; TCRdb reports TRBD1, a call that lacks DNA to check it against. This CDR3 spans 14 amino acids. Per the germline V gene, CDR1 is SQVTM and CDR2 is ANQGSEA. CDR3 loop: CSVDDGRVTDTQYF.

The J gene is TRBJ1-1, the V gene TRBV10-3. Germline values: CDR1 ENHRY, CDR2 SYGVKD. This CDR3 is built from 14 residues. CDR3 residues: CAIRPEQWDPEAFF.

The CDR3 protein is CSARDRSNYGYTF. The V gene is TRBV20-1, the J gene TRBJ1-2. In germline, CDR1 is DFQATT, CDR2 SNEGSKA (reference sequence). The CDR3 is 13 residues long.

The V gene is TRBV15, the J gene TRBJ2-1; the TRBD1 assignment by TCRdb is unverifiable without DNA. This CDR3 spans 15 amino acids. CDR1 and CDR2 from the germline V gene are LNHNV and YYDKDF (reference sequence). The CDR3 sequence is CATSSIYGQGYEQFF.

This chain connects TRBV10-3 to TRBJ2-7; TCRdb selects TRBD1, and the lack of DNA leaves this call unchecked. This CDR3 comprises 13 residues. In germline, CDR1 is ENHRY, CDR2 SYGVKD. This chain's CDR3 is CAISEDRAHEQYF.

J is TRBJ2-1 and V is TRBV20-1; no DNA is available, so the TRBD2 call from TCRdb remains unchecked. There are 18 residues in the CDR3. CDR1 DFQATT and CDR2 SNEGSKA come from the germline V gene (reference sequence). CDR3: CSADEVGRTSFWGNEQFF.

V and J are TRBV29-1 and TRBJ2-5; TCRdb selects TRBD1, and the lack of DNA leaves this call unchecked. The CDR3 sequence is 13 residues long. Germline CDR1 and CDR2: SQVTM and ANQGSEA. The CDR3 here is CSVTPGDQDTQYF.

The V gene is TRBV28, the J gene TRBJ2-7; checking the TCRdb D call of TRBD2 is not possible without DNA. Germline loops: CDR1 MDHEN, CDR2 SYDVKM. The CDR3 runs 19 residues. CDR3 amino acids: CASSFDKSGTSGSGYEQYF.

The rearrangement joins TRBV5-1 to TRBJ2-3; as DNA is missing, the TRBD2 call by TCRdb cannot be tested. The germline CDR1 and CDR2 sequences are SGHRS and YFSETQ. The CDR3 is made up of 18 amino acids. CDR3: CASSLAGLAAISTDTQYF. Full variable domain (outside the CDR3, taken from reference TRBV5-1 and TRBJ2-3): KAGVTQTPRYLIKTRGQQVTLSCSPISGHRSVSWYQQTPGQGLQFLFEYFSETQRNKGNFPGRFSGRQFSNSRSEMNVSTLELGDSALYLCASSLAGLAAISTDTQYFGPGTRLTVL.

The V call is TRBV29-1, the J call TRBJ2-5; TCRdb lists TRBD2, though no DNA is available to test this call. The CDR3 runs to 15 residues. Germline CDR1 and CDR2: SQVTM and ANQGSEA. CDR3 sequence: CSVRLAGEERKTQYF.

V gene TRBV4-3 combines with J gene TRBJ1-2; TCRdb's D call, TRBD1, is unchecked because there is no DNA. The CDR3 runs to 13 residues. Germline loops: CDR1 LGHNA, CDR2 YSLEER. This chain's CDR3 is CASSQDRSGGYTF.

This rearrangement joins TRBV28 to TRBJ1-2. Germline CDR1 and CDR2: MDHEN and SYDVKM. The CDR3 contains 16 residues. The CDR3 is CASSLGTATANYGYTF.

V is TRBV29-1 and J is TRBJ2-2; no DNA is available, so the TRBD2 call from TCRdb remains unchecked. The CDR3 runs to 11 residues. CDR1 SQVTM and CDR2 ANQGSEA come from the germline V gene. CDR3 region: CSVRVGGELFF.

The V gene is TRBV28, the J gene TRBJ2-1. Germline CDR1 reads MDHEN; CDR2 reads SYDVKM. This CDR3 spans 13 amino acids. The CDR3 is CASSFFPWNEQFF.